The clone carrying this TCR beta chain was seen a handful of times. The data stem from a study of blood T cell repertoires in COVID-19. The overall study: The United States, Italy and Spain provided the acute and convalescent COVID-19 samples. In each case, the material was cDNA or gDNA derived from T cells, B-cell-depleted T cells, or PBMCs.

CDR3 length equals 15 residues. Germline CDR1 and CDR2: SEHNR and FQNEAQ (reference sequence). V was clipped by 2 bases and J by 4 bases; unmatched bases: 6. Original methodology: It was from reference gene primer amplification that nucleated cell counts were estimated. Profiled with immunoSEQ multiplex PCR; TCRdb holds only in-frame clones, not every one. V and J calls plus clone size are reproduced from that table; the DNA served to infer D and trimming. The data hold more than 300,000 clones, with about 89% observed a single time. Sequencing used peripheral blood. This TCR was recovered from a man aged 18 to 29 who had recovered from COVID-19. The gene calls are TRBV7-9 and TRBJ1-1; 8 bases fit TRBD1. The CDR3, as DNA: TGTGCCAGCAGCTTATGGGGACAGGAAGGCACTGAAGCTTTCTTT. Its protein product is CASSLWGQEGTEAFF.